The T cell receptor beta chain under discussion was sequenced for a study of human T cells and chemical hapten exposure. The library tagged each cDNA molecule with unique molecular identifiers. The authors' processing: Samples ranged from roughly 23,224 to 700,000 TCRs, with a median of 95,638. Each CDR3 protein gets one entry after TCRdb re-called the RACE reads with MiXCR. These V and J calls originate from TCRdb's pipeline instead of the authors' own analysis. Seen here are 340,000 or so distinct CDR3 sequences, around 7% observed once, and the top ten hold approximately 8%. Germline CDR1 reads SGHTA; CDR2 reads FQGNSA. The CDR3 totals 17 residues. V gave up 1 base and J gave up 0 bases, with 14 bases separating them. Time point here: patch test 1, 2 weeks after DPC sensitization. Documented treatment: therapeutic diphenylcyclopropenone sensitization with weekly scalp DPC. This clonotype has more than one count but fewer than ten.

The input for sequencing was whole blood, taken in connection with sensitization to the hapten diphenylcyclopropenone (DPC). The TCR originated in a woman between 18 and 29 years old with alopecia areata. Some clones in this sample may be carry-over from other donors' samples. The chain employs TRBV7-2 and TRBJ2-3; tentatively, D is TRBD2 (5 bases). CDR3 DNA: TGTGCCAGCAGCTTAGTTCCACGGGGAACTAGCACAGATACGCAGTATTTT. This encodes CASSLVPRGTSTDTQYF. The full variable domain, completed using reference TRBV7-2 and TRBJ2-3, is GAGVSQSPSNKVTEKGKDVELRCDPISGHTALYWYRQSLGQGLEFLIYFQGNSAPDKSGLPSDRFSAERTGGSVSTLTIQRTQQEDSAVYLCASSLVPRGTSTDTQYFGPGTRLTVL.